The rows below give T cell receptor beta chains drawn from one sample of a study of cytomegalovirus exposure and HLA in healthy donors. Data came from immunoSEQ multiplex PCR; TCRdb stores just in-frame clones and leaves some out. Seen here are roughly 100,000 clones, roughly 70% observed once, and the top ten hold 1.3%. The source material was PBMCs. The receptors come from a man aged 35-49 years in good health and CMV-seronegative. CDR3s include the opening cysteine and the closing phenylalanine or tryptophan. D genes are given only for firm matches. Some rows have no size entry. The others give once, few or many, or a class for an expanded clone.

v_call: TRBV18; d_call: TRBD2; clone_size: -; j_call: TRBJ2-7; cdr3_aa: CASSPYEGGTDEQYF; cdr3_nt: TGTGCCAGCTCACCTTATGAGGGAGGGACCGACGAGCAGTACTTC
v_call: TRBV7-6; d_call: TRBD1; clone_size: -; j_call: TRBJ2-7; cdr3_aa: CASSLGGQASYEQYF; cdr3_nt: TGTGCCAGCAGCTTAGGGGGACAGGCATCCTACGAGCAGTACTTC
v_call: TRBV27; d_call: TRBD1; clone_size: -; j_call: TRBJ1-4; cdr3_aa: CASSPTTGVTNEKLFF; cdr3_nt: TGTGCCAGCAGTCCGACGACAGGGGTCACTAATGAAAAACTGTTTTTT
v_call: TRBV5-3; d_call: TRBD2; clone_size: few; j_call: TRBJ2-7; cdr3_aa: CARSPGGRGLGGGYEQYF; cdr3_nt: TGTGCCAGAAGCCCCGGCGGGAGGGGACTAGGCGGGGGCTACGAGCAGTACTTC
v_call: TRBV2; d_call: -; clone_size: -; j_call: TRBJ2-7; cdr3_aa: CASSLHSGAYYEQYF; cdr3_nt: TGTGCCAGCAGCCTTCATTCAGGGGCTTATTACGAGCAGTACTTC
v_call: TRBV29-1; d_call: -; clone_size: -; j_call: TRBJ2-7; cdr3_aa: CSVEVALNYEQYF; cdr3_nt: TGCAGCGTTGAAGTGGCTCTCAACTACGAGCAGTACTTC
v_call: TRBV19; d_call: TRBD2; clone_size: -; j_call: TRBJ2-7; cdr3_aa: CASSIGLADEQYF; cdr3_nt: TGTGCCAGTAGTATTGGGCTAGCGGACGAGCAGTACTTC
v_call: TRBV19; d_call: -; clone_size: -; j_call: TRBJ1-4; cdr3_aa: CASSSHATNEKLFF; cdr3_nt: TGTGCCAGTAGCTCACACGCAACTAATGAAAAACTGTTTTTT
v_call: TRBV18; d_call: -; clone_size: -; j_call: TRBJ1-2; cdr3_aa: CASSPPGGYGYTF; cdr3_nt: TGTGCCAGCTCACCACCCGGGGGCTATGGCTACACCTTC
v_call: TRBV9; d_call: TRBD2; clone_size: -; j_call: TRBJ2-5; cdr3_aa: CASSPSGGAKETQYF; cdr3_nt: TGTGCCAGCAGCCCTAGCGGGGGGGCGAAGGAGACCCAGTACTTC
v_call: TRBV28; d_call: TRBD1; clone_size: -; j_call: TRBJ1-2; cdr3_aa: CASSLTGPSGYGYTF; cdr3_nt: TGTGCCAGCAGTCTGACAGGGCCATCGGGCTATGGCTACACCTTC
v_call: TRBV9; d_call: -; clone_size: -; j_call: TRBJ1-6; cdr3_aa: CASSVGGTSQPLGGSPLHF; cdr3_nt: TGTGCCAGCAGCGTAGGGGGAACGTCTCAACCCCTAGGAGGTTCACCCCTCCACTTT
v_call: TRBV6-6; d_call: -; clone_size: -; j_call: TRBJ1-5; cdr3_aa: CASSYGLSNQPQHF; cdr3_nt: TGTGCCAGCAGTTACGGGCTTAGCAATCAGCCCCAGCATTTT
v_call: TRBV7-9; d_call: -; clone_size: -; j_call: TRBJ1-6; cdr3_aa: CASSPLRGASYNSPLHF; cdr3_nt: TGTGCCAGCAGCCCCCTTCGGGGGGCCTCCTATAATTCACCCCTCCACTTT
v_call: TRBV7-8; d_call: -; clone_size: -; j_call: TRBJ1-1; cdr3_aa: CASSLTTGVRGTEAFF; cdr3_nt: TGTGCCAGCAGCTTAACCACGGGGGTTCGCGGCACTGAAGCTTTCTTT
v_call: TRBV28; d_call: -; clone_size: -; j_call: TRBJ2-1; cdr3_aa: CASSPPTRFHNEQFF; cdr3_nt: TGTGCCAGCAGTCCCCCTACTAGGTTCCACAATGAGCAGTTCTTC
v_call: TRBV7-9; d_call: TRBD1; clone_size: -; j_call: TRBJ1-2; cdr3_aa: CASSLPGTVDYGYTF; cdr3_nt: TGTGCCAGCAGCTTACCCGGGACAGTCGACTATGGCTACACCTTC
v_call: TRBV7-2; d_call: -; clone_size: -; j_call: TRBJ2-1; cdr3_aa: CASSLVLQVTYNEQFF; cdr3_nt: TGTGCCAGCAGCTTGGTGCTACAGGTTACCTACAATGAGCAGTTCTTC
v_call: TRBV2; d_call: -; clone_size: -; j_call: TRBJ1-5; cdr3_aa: CASSGRMEAQPQHF; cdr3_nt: TGTGCCAGCAGTGGTCGGATGGAGGCTCAGCCCCAGCATTTT
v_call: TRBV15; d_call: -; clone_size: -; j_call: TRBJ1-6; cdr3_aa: CATSRDRAGNGSPLHF; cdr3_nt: TGTGCCACCAGCAGAGATAGGGCAGGGAACGGTTCACCCCTCCACTTT
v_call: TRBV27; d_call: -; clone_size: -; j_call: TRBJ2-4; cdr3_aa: CASSLSSLAKNIQYF; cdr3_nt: TGTGCCAGCAGTTTAAGTAGCTTAGCCAAAAACATTCAGTACTTC
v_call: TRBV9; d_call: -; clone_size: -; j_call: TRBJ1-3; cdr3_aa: CASSYRTDTGNTIYF; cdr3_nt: TGTGCCAGCAGTTATCGGACGGACACTGGAAACACCATATATTTT
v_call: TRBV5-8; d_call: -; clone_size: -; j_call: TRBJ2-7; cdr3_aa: CASSFSSYEQYF; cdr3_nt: TGTGCCAGCAGCTTTAGCTCCTACGAGCAGTACTTC
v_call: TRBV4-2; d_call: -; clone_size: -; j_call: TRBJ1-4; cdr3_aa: CASSQRDLEGEKLFF; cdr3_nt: TGTGCCAGCAGCCAGCGAGACCTAGAAGGTGAAAAACTGTTTTTT
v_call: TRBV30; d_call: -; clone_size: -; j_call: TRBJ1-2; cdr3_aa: CAWSVYLAYGYTF; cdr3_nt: TGTGCCTGGAGTGTGTACCTGGCCTATGGCTACACCTTC
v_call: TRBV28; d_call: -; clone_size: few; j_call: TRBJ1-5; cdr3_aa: CASSLQGGSNQPQHF; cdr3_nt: TGTGCCAGCAGTTTGCAGGGTGGGAGCAATCAGCCCCAGCATTTT
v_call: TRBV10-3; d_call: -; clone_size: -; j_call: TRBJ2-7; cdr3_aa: CAISRDFYEQYF; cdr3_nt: TGTGCCATCAGCCGGGACTTCTACGAGCAGTACTTC
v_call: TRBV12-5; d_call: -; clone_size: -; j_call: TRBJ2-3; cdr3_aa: CASGLGTYTDTQYF; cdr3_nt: TGTGCTAGTGGCCTGGGGACTTACACAGATACGCAGTATTTT
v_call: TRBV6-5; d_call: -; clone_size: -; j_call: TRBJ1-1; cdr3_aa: CASSYSRGGNTEAFF; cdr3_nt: TGTGCCAGCAGTTACTCGAGGGGGGGGAACACTGAAGCTTTCTTT
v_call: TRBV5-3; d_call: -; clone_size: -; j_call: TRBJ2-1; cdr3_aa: CARMEHEQFF; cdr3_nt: TGTGCCAGAATGGAGCATGAGCAGTTCTTC
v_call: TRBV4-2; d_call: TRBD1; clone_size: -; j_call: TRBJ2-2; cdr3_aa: CASSQDGQVYTGELFF; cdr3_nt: TGTGCCAGCAGCCAAGACGGACAGGTGTACACCGGGGAGCTGTTTTTT
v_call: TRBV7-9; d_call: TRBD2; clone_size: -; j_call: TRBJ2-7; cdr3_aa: CASSLDSGNSGTSRQYF; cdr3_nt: TGTGCCAGCAGTCTTGACTCGGGAAATAGCGGGACGAGTCGGCAGTACTTC
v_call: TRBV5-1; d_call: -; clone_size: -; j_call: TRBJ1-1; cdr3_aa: CASSLPDRSTEAFF; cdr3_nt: TGCGCCAGCAGCCTTCCTGACAGGAGCACTGAAGCTTTCTTT
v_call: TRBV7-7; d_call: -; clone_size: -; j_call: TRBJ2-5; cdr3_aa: CASSLGQQETQYF; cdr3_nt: TGTGCTAGCAGCTTAGGACAGCAAGAGACCCAGTACTTC
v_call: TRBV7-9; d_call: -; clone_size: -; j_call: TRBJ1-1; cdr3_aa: CASSLMGANTEAFF; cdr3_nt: TGTGCCAGCAGCTTAATGGGGGCCAACACTGAAGCTTTCTTT
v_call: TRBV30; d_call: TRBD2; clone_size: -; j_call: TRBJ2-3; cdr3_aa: CAWNLAGRTDTQYF; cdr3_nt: TGTGCCTGGAACTTAGCGGGGCGCACAGATACGCAGTATTTT
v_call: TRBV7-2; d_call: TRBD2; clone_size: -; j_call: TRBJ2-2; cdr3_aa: CASSPRLAVNTGELFF; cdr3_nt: TGTGCCAGCAGCCCGCGACTAGCGGTGAACACCGGGGAGCTGTTTTTT
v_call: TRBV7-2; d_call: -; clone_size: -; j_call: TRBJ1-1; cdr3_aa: CASSLAEAGGTEAFF; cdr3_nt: TGTGCCAGCAGCTTAGCGGAGGCAGGAGGGACTGAAGCTTTCTTT
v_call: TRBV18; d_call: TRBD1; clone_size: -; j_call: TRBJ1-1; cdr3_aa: CASSPGQGTTEAFF; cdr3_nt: TGTGCCAGCTCACCCGGACAGGGCACCACTGAAGCTTTCTTT
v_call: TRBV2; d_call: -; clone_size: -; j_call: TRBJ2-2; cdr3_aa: CASSEQGTGELFF; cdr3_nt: TGTGCCAGCAGTGAACAGGGCACCGGGGAGCTGTTTTTT
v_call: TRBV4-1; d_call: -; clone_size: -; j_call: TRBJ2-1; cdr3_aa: CASSQERYNEQFF; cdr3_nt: TGCGCCAGCAGCCAAGAGAGATACAATGAGCAGTTCTTC
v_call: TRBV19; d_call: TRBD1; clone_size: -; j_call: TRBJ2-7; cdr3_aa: CASSSGTGAYEQYF; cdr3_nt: TGTGCCAGTAGTTCCGGGACAGGGGCCTACGAGCAGTACTTC
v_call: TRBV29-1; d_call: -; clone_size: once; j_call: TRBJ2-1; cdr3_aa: CSVDRELGEQFF; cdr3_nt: TGCAGCGTTGATCGGGAGTTGGGTGAGCAGTTCTTC
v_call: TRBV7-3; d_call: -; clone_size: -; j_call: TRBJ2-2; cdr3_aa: CASSLASGELFF; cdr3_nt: TGTGCCAGCAGCTTAGCCAGCGGGGAGCTGTTTTTT
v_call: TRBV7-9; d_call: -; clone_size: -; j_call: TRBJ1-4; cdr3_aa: CASSLWAGATNEKLFF; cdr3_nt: TGTGCCAGCAGCTTATGGGCAGGGGCGACTAATGAAAAACTGTTTTTT
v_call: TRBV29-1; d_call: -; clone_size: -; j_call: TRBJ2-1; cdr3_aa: CSVEGGGIEQFF; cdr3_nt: TGCAGCGTTGAGGGAGGGGGAATTGAGCAGTTCTTC
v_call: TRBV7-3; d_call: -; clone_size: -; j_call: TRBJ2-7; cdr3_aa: CASGPWEQYF; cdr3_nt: TGTGCCAGCGGCCCCTGGGAGCAGTACTTC
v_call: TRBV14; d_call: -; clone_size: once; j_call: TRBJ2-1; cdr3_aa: CASKGGGYNEQFF; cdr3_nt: TGTGCCAGCAAGGGAGGGGGATACAATGAGCAGTTCTTC
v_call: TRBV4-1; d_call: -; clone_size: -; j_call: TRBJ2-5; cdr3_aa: CASSRAGALGSQYF; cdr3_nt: TGCGCCAGCAGCCGAGCAGGGGCCCTGGGGTCCCAGTACTTC
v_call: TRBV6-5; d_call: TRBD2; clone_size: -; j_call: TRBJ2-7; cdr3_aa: CASSYRTSGNTYEQYF; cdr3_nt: TGTGCCAGCAGTTATCGGACTAGCGGGAATACCTACGAGCAGTACTTC
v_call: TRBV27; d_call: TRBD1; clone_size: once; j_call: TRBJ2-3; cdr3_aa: CASSFDRGAGYTQYF; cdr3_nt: TGTGCCAGCAGTTTCGACAGGGGGGCGGGGTATACGCAGTATTTT
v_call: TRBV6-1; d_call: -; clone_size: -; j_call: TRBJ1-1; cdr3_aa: CASSELSEAFF; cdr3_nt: TGTGCCAGCAGTGAACTTTCCGAAGCTTTCTTT
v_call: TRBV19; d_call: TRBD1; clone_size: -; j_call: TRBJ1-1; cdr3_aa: CASRTTGQQNTEAFF; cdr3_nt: TGTGCCAGTAGAACCACGGGACAGCAGAACACTGAAGCTTTCTTT
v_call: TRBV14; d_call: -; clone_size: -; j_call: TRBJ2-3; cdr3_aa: CASIDVRGSTDTQYF; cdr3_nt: TGTGCCAGCATCGACGTCAGGGGTAGCACAGATACGCAGTATTTT
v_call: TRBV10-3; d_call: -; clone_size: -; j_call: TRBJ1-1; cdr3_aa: CAISGRGWQGMNTEAFF; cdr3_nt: TGTGCCATCAGTGGTCGGGGTTGGCAAGGCATGAACACTGAAGCTTTCTTT
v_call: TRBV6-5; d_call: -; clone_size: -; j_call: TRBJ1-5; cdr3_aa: CASSYRGTQPQHF; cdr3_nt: TGTGCCAGCAGTTACCGGGGGACTCAGCCCCAGCATTTT